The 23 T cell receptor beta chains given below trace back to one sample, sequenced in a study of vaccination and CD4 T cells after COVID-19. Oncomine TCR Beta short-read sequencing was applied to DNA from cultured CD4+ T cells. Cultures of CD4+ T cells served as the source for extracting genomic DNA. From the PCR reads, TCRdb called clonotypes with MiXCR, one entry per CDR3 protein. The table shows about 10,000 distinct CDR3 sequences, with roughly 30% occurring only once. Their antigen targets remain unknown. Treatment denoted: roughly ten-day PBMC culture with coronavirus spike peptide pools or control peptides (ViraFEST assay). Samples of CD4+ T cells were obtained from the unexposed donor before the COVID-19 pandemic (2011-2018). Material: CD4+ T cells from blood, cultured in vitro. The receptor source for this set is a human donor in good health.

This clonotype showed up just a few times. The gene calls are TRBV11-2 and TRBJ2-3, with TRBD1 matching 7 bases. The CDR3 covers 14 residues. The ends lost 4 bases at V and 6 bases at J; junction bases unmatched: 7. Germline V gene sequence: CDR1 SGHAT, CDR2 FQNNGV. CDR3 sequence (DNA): TGTGCCAGCAGCTCGCAGGGGGTACGGGATACGCAGTATTTT. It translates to CASSSQGVRDTQYF.

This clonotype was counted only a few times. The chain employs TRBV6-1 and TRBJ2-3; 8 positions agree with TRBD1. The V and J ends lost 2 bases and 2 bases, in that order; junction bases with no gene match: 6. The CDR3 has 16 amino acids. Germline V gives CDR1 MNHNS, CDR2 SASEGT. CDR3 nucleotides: TGTGCCAGCAGTGAAACAGGGGGGTCGGTCACAGATACGCAGTATTTT. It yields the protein CASSETGGSVTDTQYF.

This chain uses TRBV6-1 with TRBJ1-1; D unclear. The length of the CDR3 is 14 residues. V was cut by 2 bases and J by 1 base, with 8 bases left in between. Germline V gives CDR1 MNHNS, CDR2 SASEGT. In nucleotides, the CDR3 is TGTGCCAGCAGTGAATTTAGATCGAACACTGAAGCTTTCTTT. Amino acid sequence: CASSEFRSNTEAFF.

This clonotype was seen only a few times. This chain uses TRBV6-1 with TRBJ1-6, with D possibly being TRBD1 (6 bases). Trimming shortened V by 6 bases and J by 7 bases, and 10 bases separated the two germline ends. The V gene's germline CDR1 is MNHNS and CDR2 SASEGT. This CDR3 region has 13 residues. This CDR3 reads CASRRTDNSPLHF. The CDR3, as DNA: TGTGCCAGCAGGAGGACAGACAATTCACCCCTCCACTTT.

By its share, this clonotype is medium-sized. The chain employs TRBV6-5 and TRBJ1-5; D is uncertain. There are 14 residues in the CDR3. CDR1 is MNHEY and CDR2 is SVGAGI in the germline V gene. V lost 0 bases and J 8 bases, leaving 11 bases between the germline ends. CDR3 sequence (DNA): TGTGCCAGCAGTTACTCCAGGTTCGTGGAGCCCCAGCATTTT. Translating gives CASSYSRFVEPQHF.

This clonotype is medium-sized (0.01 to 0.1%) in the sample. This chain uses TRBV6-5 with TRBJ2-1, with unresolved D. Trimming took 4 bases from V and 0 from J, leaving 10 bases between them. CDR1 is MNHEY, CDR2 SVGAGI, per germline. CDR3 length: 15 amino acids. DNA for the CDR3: TGTGCCAGCAGTTTGACGTCGAGCTCCTACAATGAGCAGTTCTTC. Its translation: CASSLTSSSYNEQFF.

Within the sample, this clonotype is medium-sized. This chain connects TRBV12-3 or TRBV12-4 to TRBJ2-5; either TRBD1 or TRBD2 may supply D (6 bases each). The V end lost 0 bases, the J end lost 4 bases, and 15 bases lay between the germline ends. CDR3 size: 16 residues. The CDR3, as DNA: TGTGCCAGCAGTTTAGCGAGGGGGGCAATCGGAGAGACCCAGTACTTC. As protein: CASSLARGAIGETQYF.

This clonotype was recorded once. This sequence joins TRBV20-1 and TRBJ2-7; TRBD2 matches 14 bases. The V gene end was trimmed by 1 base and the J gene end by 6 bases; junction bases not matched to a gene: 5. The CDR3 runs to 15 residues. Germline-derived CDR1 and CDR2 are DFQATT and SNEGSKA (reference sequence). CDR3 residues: CSARGLAGGVAEQYF. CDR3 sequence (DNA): TGCAGTGCTAGAGGACTAGCGGGAGGGGTTGCCGAGCAGTACTTC.

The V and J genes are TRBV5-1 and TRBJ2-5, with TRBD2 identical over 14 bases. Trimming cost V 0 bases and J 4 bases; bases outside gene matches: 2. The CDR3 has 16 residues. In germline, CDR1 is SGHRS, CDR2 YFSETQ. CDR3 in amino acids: CASSLGLAGGRETQYF. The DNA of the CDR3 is TGCGCCAGCAGCTTGGGACTAGCGGGAGGGAGAGAGACCCAGTACTTC.

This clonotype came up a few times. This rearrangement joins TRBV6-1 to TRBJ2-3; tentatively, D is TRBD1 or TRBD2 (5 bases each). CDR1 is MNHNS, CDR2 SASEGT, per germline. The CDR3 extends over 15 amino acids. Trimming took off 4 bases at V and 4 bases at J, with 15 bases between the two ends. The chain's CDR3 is CASSGDEAKPDTQYF. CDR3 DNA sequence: TGTGCCAGCAGTGGGGACGAAGCAAAACCAGATACGCAGTATTTT.

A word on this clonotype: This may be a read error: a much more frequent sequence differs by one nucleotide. Here the CDR3 reads CASADPARPTEAFF. DNA of the CDR3: TGTGCCAGTGCGGACCCTGCCCGGCCCACTGAAGCTTTCTTT. The chain recombines TRBV19 with TRBJ1-1; D is unclear. Germline values: CDR1 LNHDA, CDR2 SQIVND (reference sequence). V dropped 8 bases and J dropped 4 bases, with 17 bases sitting between them. CDR3 length: 14 amino acids.

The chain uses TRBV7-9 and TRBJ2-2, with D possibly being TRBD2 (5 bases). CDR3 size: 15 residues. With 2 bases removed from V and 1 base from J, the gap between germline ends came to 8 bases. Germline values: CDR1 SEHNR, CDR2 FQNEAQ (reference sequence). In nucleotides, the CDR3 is TGTGCCAGCAGCTTATTAGCGCTGAACACCGGGGAGCTGTTTTTT. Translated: CASSLLALNTGELFF.

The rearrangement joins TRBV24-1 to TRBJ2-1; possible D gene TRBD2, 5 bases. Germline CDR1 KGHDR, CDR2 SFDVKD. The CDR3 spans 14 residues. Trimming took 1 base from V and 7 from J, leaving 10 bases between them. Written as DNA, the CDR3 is TGTGCCACCAGTGATTTCCCCCCGGGGAATGAGCAGTTCTTC. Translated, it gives CATSDFPPGNEQFF.

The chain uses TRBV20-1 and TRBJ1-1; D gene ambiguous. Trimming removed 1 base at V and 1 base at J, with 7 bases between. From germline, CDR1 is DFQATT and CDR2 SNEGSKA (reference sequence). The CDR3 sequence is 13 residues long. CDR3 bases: TGCAGTGCTAGAGTGGGTACGAACACTGAAGCTTTCTTT. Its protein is CSARVGTNTEAFF.

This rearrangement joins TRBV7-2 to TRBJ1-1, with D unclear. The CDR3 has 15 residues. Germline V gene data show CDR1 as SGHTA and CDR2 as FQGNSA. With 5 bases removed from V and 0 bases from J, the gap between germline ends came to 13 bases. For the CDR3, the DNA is TGTGCCAGCAGCCCCTTTAAAGGGATGAACACTGAAGCTTTCTTT. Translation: CASSPFKGMNTEAFF.

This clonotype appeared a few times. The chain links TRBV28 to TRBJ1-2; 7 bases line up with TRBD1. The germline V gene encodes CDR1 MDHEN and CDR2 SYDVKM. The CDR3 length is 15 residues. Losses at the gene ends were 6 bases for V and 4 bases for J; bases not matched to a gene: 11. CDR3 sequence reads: CASSPWTGVFYGYTF. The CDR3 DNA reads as TGTGCCAGCAGCCCTTGGACAGGAGTTTTCTATGGCTACACCTTC.

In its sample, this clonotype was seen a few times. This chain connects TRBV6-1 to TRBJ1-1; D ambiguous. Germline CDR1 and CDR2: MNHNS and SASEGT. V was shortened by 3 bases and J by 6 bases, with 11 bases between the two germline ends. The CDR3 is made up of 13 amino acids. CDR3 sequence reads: CASSDSLLAEAFF. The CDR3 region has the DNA TGTGCCAGCAGTGATTCACTGCTCGCTGAAGCTTTCTTT.

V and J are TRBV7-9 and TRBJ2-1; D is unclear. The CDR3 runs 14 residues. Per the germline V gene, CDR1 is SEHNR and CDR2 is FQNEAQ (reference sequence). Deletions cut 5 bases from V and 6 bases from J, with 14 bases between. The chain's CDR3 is CASSLQAEINEQFF. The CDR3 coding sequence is TGTGCCAGCAGCCTCCAGGCGGAGATCAATGAGCAGTTCTTC.

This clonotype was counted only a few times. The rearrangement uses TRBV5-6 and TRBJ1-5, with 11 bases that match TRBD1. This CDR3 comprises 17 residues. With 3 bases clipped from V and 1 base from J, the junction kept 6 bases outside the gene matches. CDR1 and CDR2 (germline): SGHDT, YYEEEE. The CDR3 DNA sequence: TGTGCCAGCAGCTATGGGACAGGGGGTGGGAGCAATCAGCCCCAGCATTTT. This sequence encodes CASSYGTGGGSNQPQHF.

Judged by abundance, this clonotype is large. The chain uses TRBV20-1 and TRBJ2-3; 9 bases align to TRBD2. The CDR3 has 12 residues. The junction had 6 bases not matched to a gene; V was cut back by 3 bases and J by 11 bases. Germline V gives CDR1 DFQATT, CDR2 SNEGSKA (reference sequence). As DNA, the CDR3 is TGCAGTGCTAGGCGGGAGGGCCGCGGGCAGTATTTT. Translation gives CSARREGRGQYF.

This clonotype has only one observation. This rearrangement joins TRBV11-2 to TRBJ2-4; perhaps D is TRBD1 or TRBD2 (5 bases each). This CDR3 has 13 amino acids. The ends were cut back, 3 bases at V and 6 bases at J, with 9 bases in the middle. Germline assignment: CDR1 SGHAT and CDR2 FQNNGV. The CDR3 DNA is TGTGCCAGCAGCTTGGGGGAGATAAACATTCAGTACTTC. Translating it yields CASSLGEINIQYF.

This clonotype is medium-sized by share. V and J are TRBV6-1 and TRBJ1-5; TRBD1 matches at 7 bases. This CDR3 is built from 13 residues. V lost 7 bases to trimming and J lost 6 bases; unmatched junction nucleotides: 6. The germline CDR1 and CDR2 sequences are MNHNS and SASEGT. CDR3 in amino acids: CASTPTGSQPQHF. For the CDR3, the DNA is TGTGCCAGCACCCCGACAGGGTCTCAGCCCCAGCATTTT.

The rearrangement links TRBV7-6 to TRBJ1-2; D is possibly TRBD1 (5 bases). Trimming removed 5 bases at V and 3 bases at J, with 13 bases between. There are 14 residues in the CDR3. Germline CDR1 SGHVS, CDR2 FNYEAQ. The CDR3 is CASSPRGTYYGYTF. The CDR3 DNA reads TGTGCCAGCAGCCCTCGCGGGACGTACTATGGCTACACCTTC.